These 19 T cell receptor beta chains came from one sample sequenced in a study of blood T cell repertoires in COVID-19. Produced via immunoSEQ multiplex PCR; TCRdb's table is partial and in-frame only. The table records roughly 320,000 clones, 85% to 90% of them present only once. The sequencing input was PBMCs or T cells enriched from blood (not recorded which). The receptor set was obtained from a man aged 30-40 years who had recovered from COVID-19.

V is TRBV7-9 and J is TRBJ2-1, with D possibly TRBD2 on 7 matching bases. Trimming shortened V by 5 bases and J by 0 bases, and 20 bases separated the two germline ends. CDR3 length equals 18 residues. CDR1 and CDR2 (germline): SEHNR, FQNEAQ (reference sequence). This chain's CDR3 is CASSLEGGGSLSYNEQFF. The CDR3 region has the DNA TGTGCCAGCAGCCTCGAAGGGGGGGGGTCACTCTCCTACAATGAGCAGTTCTTC. The complete variable domain, with remaining parts taken from reference TRBV7-9 and TRBJ2-1, reads DTGVSQNPRHKITKRGQNVTFRCDPISEHNRLYWYRQTLGQGPEFLTYFQNEAQLEKSRLLSDRFSAERPKGSFSTLEIQRTEQGDSAMYLCASSLEGGGSLSYNEQFFGPGTRLTVL.

The chain employs TRBV6-5 and TRBJ2-1; TRBD1 matches 7 bases. This CDR3 region has 15 residues. The V gene end was trimmed by 2 bases and the J gene end by 7 bases; junction bases not matched to a gene: 8. Germline V gene sequence: CDR1 MNHEY, CDR2 SVGAGI. The CDR3 nucleotides are TGTGCCAGCAGTTACAGGGCAGGGGGTGCGAATGAGCAGTTCTTC. It yields the protein CASSYRAGGANEQFF.

The chain carries TRBV4-2 and TRBJ2-2, with TRBD2 matching 10 bases. J lost 2 bases, V lost 4 bases, and 13 bases had no gene match. The CDR3 totals 19 residues. Germline CDR1 LGHNA, CDR2 YNFKEQ. The CDR3 sequence is CASSPPGLAGDPNTGELFF. The DNA of the CDR3 is TGTGCCAGCAGCCCACCCGGGCTAGCGGGGGACCCTAACACCGGGGAGCTGTTTTTT.

The rearrangement joins TRBV11-2 to TRBJ2-7; 9 bases fit TRBD1. V gave up 5 bases and J gave up 3 bases; unmatched junction bases: 11. The CDR3 has 16 amino acids. Germline V lookup: CDR1 SGHAT, CDR2 FQNNGV. The CDR3 DNA sequence: TGTGCCAGCAGCATAAGACCTCACAGGGGGCTCTACGAGCAGTACTTC. Translation: CASSIRPHRGLYEQYF.

The chain carries TRBV7-9 and TRBJ2-1, with 15 bases matching TRBD2. After removal of 6 bases from V and 6 bases from J, the junction contained 12 bases not matched to a gene. This CDR3 contains 18 residues. The germline V gene has CDR1 SEHNR and CDR2 FQNEAQ (reference sequence). CDR3 loop: CASRQGLAGGPPPNEQFF. Here the CDR3 DNA reads TGTGCCAGCAGACAAGGACTAGCGGGAGGGCCCCCACCCAATGAGCAGTTCTTC.

The J gene is TRBJ2-4, the V gene TRBV10-1, with 10 bases identical to TRBD1. The germline gives CDR1 WNHNN, CDR2 SYGVQD (reference sequence). The CDR3 is made up of 22 amino acids. The trim removed 6 bases at V and 0 bases at J, leaving 23 bases unmatched. CDR3 nucleotides: TGCGCCAGCAGGAGACCTTGGGACAGGGGTCGAGGGGCGACCCTAGCCAAAAACATTCAGTACTTC. This codes for CASRRPWDRGRGATLAKNIQYF.

The gene calls are TRBV7-9 and TRBJ1-2; 7 nucleotides agree with TRBD1. CDR1 is SEHNR and CDR2 is FQNEAQ in the germline V gene (reference sequence). The CDR3 spans 15 residues. With V trimmed by 5 bases and J by 8 bases, 14 bases remained unmatched. The CDR3 sequence is CASSHPDRTGEGYTF. CDR3 in DNA: TGTGCCAGCAGCCATCCGGACAGGACGGGAGAGGGCTACACCTTC. Drawing the rest from reference TRBV7-9 and TRBJ1-2, the complete variable domain is DTGVSQNPRHKITKRGQNVTFRCDPISEHNRLYWYRQTLGQGPEFLTYFQNEAQLEKSRLLSDRFSAERPKGSFSTLEIQRTEQGDSAMYLCASSHPDRTGEGYTFGSGTRLTVV.

As to this clone: Other DNA sequences within the sample encode an identical CDR3. The CDR3 protein is CASSPTGYEQYF. CDR3 in DNA: TGCGCCAGCAGCCCAACCGGTTACGAGCAGTACTTC. The chain has TRBV4-1 and TRBJ2-7; D gene ambiguous. V gave up 4 bases and J gave up 4 bases, with 8 bases separating them. The CDR3 length is 12 residues. Germline V CDR1 and CDR2: MGHRA, YSYEKL.

This chain joins TRBV27 and TRBJ2-1; 7 bases agree with TRBD1. The germline CDR1 and CDR2 sequences are MNHEY and SMNVEV (reference sequence). With V trimmed by 4 bases and J by 5 bases, 14 bases remained unmatched. The CDR3 extends over 17 amino acids. CDR3 sequence: CASSSSLQQGTNNEQFF. CDR3 sequence (DNA): TGTGCCAGCAGTTCCTCACTCCAACAGGGGACGAACAATGAGCAGTTCTTC.

This clone was counted once. The chain combines TRBV3-1 (or the pseudogene TRBV3-2) with TRBJ1-6, with a possible D match to TRBD1 (6 bases). Per germline, CDR1 LGHDT and CDR2 YNNKEL (reference sequence). V lost 2 bases to trimming and J lost 12 bases, with 11 bases between them. The CDR3 consists of 13 residues. Here the CDR3 DNA reads TGTGCCAGCAGCCAAACAGGGACGGGACCCCTCCACTTT. This codes for CASSQTGTGPLHF.

The V call is TRBV9, the J call TRBJ2-3, with D tentatively TRBD2 (6 bases). The CDR3 is 16 residues long. The V gene lost 2 bases and the J gene lost 0 bases, with 13 bases spanning the gap. Per germline, CDR1 SGDLS and CDR2 YYNGEE. CDR3 in amino acids: CASSVDTGTSTDTQYF. CDR3 in DNA: TGTGCCAGCAGCGTTGACACCGGGACTAGCACAGATACGCAGTATTTT.

The chain carries TRBV19 and TRBJ2-3, with 9 positions matching TRBD2. The CDR3 loop spans 17 amino acids. Trimming removed 5 bases from V and 1 base from J; junction bases left unmatched: 10. Germline values: CDR1 LNHDA, CDR2 SQIVND (reference sequence). CDR3 residues: CASSPRLGGRGTDTQYF. The CDR3 DNA sequence: TGTGCCAGTAGTCCCCGATTGGGCGGGAGGGGCACAGATACGCAGTATTTT.

A few counts support this clone. The chain employs TRBV5-1 and TRBJ1-6; a weak D match, TRBD1 (5 bases). The CDR3 consists of 14 residues. Trimming removed 0 bases at V and 8 bases at J, with 9 bases between. The germline CDR1 and CDR2 sequences are SGHRS and YFSETQ. The CDR3 DNA follows: TGCGCCAGCAGCTTGGGACAGAGCTATTCACCCCTCCACTTT. Encoded protein: CASSLGQSYSPLHF.

The chain joins TRBV5-8 to TRBJ2-5; D may be TRBD2 (5 bases). CDR1 and CDR2 from the germline V gene are SGHTS and YDEGEE. Trimming cost V 0 bases and J 0 bases, with 9 bases left between them. CDR3 size: 15 residues. DNA of the CDR3: TGTGCCAGCAGCTTGGCCGGGGAGCACCAAGAGACCCAGTACTTC. Protein sequence: CASSLAGEHQETQYF.

The rearrangement links TRBV6-5 to TRBJ2-7; the match to TRBD2 covers 10 bases. CDR1 is MNHEY, CDR2 SVGAGI, per germline. The CDR3 sequence is 16 residues long. V shed 2 bases, J shed 4 bases, and the junction held 8 bases outside the gene matches. Here the CDR3 reads CASSYRESGRAYEQYF. In nucleotides, the CDR3 is TGTGCCAGCAGTTACAGGGAAAGCGGGAGGGCTTACGAGCAGTACTTC.

V gene TRBV5-1 combines with J gene TRBJ1-5; D remains unclear. Germline V gene data show CDR1 as SGHRS and CDR2 as YFSETQ. CDR3 length: 14 amino acids. The V and J ends lost 4 bases and 5 bases respectively, with 13 bases between them. The CDR3 bases are TGCGCCAGCAGCCAAGGTACTCAGGATCAGCCCCAGCATTTT. This gives the protein CASSQGTQDQPQHF.

V and J are TRBV24-1 and TRBJ2-2; 9 nucleotides line up with TRBD1. Trimming took 4 bases from V and 4 from J; bases not matched to a gene: 6. Germline CDR1 KGHDR, CDR2 SFDVKD. The CDR3 totals 16 residues. CDR3 DNA: TGTGCCACCAGTGACCCGACAGGGGGTCTCACCGGGGAGCTGTTTTTT. It codes for CATSDPTGGLTGELFF.

This sequence joins TRBV27 and TRBJ1-2; 8 bases fit TRBD1. This CDR3 has 15 residues. The trim removed 5 bases at V and 8 bases at J, leaving 13 bases unmatched. Germline V lookup: CDR1 MNHEY, CDR2 SMNVEV (reference sequence). The CDR3 DNA sequence: TGTGCCAGCAGTCCCCTTCGGACAGGGAGTAAAGGCTACACCTTC. It specifies CASSPLRTGSKGYTF.

In DNA form, the CDR3 reads TGTGCCAGCAGTTTAGGGGGCTCCCACTATGGCTACACCTTC. Amino acids: CASSLGGSHYGYTF. The rearrangement joins TRBV27 to TRBJ1-2, with TRBD1 as a possible D gene (6 bases). The length of the CDR3 is 14 residues. Germline V gene sequence: CDR1 MNHEY, CDR2 SMNVEV (reference sequence). V was trimmed by 2 bases and J by 3 bases, leaving 10 bases between them.